The sequence of this T cell receptor (beta chain) was determined in a study of blood T cell repertoires in COVID-19. Study background: T cells, B-cell-depleted T cells, or PBMCs supplied cDNA or gDNA.

This clone has only one observation. The CDR3 loop spans 15 amino acids. The germline V gene has CDR1 SEHNR and CDR2 FQNEAQ (reference sequence). J was trimmed by 3 bases and V by 2 bases; bases with no gene match: 6. The method was immunoSEQ multiplex PCR; TCRdb's version includes in-frame clones alone and lacks a portion of them. The sample gives roughly 80,000 clones, around 88% of which show up once; approximately 4.9% is in the top ten. The receptor's source is a woman aged 80 or over with active or convalescent COVID-19. Sequencing was performed on peripheral blood. The chain is built from TRBV7-9 and TRBJ1-1, with TRBD1 identical over 7 bases. The CDR3 DNA sequence: TGTGCCAGCAGCTTATGGTCAGGGGGGCACACTGAAGCTTTCTTT. Encoded protein: CASSLWSGGHTEAFF. The full variable domain, its missing parts supplied by reference TRBV7-9 and TRBJ1-1, is DTGVSQNPRHKITKRGQNVTFRCDPISEHNRLYWYRQTLGQGPEFLTYFQNEAQLEKSRLLSDRFSAERPKGSFSTLEIQRTEQGDSAMYLCASSLWSGGHTEAFFGQGTRLTVV.